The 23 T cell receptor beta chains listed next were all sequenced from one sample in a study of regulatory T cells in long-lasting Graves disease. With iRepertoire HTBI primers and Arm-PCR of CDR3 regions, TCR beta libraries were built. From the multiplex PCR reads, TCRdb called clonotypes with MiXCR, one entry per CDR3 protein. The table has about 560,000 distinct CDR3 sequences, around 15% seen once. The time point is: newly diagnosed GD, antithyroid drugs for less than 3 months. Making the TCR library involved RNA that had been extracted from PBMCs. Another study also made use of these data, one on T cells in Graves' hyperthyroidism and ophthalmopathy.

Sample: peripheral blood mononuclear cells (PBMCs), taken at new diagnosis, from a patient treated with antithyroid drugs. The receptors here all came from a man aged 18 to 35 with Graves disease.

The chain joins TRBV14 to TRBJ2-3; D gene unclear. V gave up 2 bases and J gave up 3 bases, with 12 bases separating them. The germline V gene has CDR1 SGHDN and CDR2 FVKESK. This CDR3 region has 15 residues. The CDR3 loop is CASSQSPHETDTQYF. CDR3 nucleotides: TGTGCCAGCAGCCAAAGCCCCCACGAGACAGATACGCAGTATTTT.

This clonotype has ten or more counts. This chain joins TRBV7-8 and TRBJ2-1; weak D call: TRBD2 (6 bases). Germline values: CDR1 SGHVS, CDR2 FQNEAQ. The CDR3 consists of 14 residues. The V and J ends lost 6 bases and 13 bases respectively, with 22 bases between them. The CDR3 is CASRAGFSGAEQFF. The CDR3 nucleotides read TGTGCCAGCAGAGCCGGTTTTAGCGGCGCGGAACAGTTCTTC.

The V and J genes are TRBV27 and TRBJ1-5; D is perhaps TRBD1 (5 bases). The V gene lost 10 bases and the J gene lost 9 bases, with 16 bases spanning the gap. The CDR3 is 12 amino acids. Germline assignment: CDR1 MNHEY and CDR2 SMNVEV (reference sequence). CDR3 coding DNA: TGTGCCACCCGGGACTTCGTTGGGCCCCAGCATTTT. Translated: CATRDFVGPQHF.

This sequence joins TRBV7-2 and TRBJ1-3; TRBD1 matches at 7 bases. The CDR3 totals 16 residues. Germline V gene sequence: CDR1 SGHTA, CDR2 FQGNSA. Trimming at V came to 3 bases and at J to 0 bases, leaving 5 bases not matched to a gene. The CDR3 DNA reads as TGTGCCAGCAGCTTTCCCCGGGACAGCTCTGGAAACACCATATATTTT. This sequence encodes CASSFPRDSSGNTIYF. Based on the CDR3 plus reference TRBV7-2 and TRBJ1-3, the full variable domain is GAGVSQSPSNKVTEKGKDVELRCDPISGHTALYWYRQSLGQGLEFLIYFQGNSAPDKSGLPSDRFSAERTGGSVSTLTIQRTQQEDSAVYLCASSFPRDSSGNTIYFGEGSWLTVV.

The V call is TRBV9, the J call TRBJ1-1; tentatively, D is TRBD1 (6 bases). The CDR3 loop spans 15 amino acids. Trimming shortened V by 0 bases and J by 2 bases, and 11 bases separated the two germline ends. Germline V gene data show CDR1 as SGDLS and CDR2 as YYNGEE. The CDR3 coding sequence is TGTGCCAGCAGCGTAGGCAGGGGCCGAAACACTGAAGCTTTCTTT. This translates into CASSVGRGRNTEAFF.

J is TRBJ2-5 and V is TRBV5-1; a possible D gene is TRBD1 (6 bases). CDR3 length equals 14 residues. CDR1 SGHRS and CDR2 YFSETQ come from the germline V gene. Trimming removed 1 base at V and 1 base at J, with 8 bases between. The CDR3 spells CASSLQGPQETQYF. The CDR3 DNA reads TGCGCCAGCAGCTTGCAGGGGCCCCAAGAGACCCAGTACTTC.

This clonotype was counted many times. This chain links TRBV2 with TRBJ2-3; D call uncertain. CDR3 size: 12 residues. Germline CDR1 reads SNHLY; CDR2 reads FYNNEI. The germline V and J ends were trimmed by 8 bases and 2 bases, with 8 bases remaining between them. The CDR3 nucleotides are TGTGCCAGCTTGGGAAACACAGATACGCAGTATTTT. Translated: CASLGNTDTQYF.

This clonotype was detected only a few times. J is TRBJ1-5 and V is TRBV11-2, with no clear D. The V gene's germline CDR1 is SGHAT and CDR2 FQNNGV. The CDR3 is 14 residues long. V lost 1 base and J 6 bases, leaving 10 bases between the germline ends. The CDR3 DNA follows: TGTGCCAGCAGCTTAGGGTCAGGTAGTCAGCCCCAGCATTTT. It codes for CASSLGSGSQPQHF.

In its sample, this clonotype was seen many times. CDR3 sequence: CASSSIERVLNEQFF. DNA of the CDR3: TGTGCCAGCAGTTCGATTGAGCGAGTATTGAATGAGCAGTTCTTC. The chain employs TRBV28 and TRBJ2-1, with D unresolved. Trimming removed 4 bases from V and 7 bases from J, with 17 bases in between. Germline-derived CDR1 and CDR2 are MDHEN and SYDVKM. This CDR3 contains 15 residues.

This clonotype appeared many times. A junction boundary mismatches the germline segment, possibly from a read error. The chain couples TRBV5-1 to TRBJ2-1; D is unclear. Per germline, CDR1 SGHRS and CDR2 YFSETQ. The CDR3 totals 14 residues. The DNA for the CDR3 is TGTGCCAGCAGCCCAGGTTCCTCCTACAATGAGCAGTTCTTC. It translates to CASSPGSSYNEQFF.

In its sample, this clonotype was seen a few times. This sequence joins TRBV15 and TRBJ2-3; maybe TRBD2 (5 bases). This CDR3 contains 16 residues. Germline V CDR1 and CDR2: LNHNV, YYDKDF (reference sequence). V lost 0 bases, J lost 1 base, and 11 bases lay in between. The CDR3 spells CATSRDAGSGTDTQYF. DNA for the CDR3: TGTGCCACCAGCAGAGATGCTGGTAGCGGCACAGATACGCAGTATTTT.

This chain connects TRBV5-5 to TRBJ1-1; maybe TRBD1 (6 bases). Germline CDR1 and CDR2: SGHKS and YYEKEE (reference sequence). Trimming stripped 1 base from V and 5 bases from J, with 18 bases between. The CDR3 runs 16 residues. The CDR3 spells CASSLSIGQGRTEAFF. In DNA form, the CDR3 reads TGTGCCAGCAGCTTGTCTATAGGGCAGGGGAGAACTGAAGCTTTCTTT.

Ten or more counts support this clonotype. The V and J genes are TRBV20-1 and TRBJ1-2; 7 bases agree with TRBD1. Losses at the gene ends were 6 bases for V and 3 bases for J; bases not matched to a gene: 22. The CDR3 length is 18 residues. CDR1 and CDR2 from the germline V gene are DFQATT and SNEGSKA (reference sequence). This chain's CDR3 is CSADPGGQQGLGDYGYTF. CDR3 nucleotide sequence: TGCAGTGCCGACCCCGGGGGGCAACAGGGGCTAGGGGACTATGGCTACACCTTC.

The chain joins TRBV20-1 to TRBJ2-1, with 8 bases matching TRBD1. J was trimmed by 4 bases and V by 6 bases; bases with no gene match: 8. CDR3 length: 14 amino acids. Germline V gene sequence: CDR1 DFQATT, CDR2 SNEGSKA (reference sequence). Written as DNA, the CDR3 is TGCAGTGCCCCCCTCGGACAGGGTTACAATGAGCAGTTCTTC. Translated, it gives CSAPLGQGYNEQFF.

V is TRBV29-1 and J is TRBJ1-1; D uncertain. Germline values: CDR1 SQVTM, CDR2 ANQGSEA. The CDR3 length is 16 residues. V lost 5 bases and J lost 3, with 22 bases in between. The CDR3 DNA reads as TGCAGCGTTCAGGCTACTCTAACTCCCCGAGACACTGAAGCTTTCTTT. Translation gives CSVQATLTPRDTEAFF. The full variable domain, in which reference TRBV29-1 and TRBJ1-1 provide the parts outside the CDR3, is SAVISQKPSRDICQRGTSLTIQCQVDSQVTMMFWYRQQPGQSLTLIATANQGSEATYESGFVIDKFPISRPNLTFSTLTVSNMSPEDSSIYLCSVQATLTPRDTEAFFGQGTRLTVV.

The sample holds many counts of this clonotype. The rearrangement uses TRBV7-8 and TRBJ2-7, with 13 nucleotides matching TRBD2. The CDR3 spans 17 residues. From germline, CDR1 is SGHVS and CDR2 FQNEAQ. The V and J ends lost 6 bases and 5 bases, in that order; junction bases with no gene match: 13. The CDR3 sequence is CASRQGVLAGGVNEQYF. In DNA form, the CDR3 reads TGTGCCAGCAGGCAGGGGGTACTAGCGGGAGGGGTAAACGAGCAGTACTTC.

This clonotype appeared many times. CDR3 nucleotides: TGCAGTGCTAGAGATCGAACAGGGGCTTACACAGATACGCAGTATTTT. Its protein product is CSARDRTGAYTDTQYF. This chain connects TRBV20-1 to TRBJ2-3; 7 bases are a match to TRBD1. The CDR3 totals 16 residues. CDR1 and CDR2 (germline): DFQATT, SNEGSKA (reference sequence). The V segment lost 0 bases and the J segment 2 bases; nucleotides outside the gene matches: 8.

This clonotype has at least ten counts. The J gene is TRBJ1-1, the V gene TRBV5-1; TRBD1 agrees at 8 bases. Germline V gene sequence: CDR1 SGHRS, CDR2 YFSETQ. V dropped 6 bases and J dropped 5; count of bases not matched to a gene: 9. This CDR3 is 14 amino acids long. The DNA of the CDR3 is TGCGCCAGCAAGGGCGACAGGGGTGGGACTGAAGCTTTCTTT. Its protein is CASKGDRGGTEAFF.

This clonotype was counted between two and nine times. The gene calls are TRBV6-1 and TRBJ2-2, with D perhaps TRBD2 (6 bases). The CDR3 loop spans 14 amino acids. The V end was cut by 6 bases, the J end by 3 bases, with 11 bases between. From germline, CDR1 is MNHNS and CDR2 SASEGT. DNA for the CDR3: TGTGCCAGCAGCCAGGACTACCACACCGGGGAGCTGTTTTTT. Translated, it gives CASSQDYHTGELFF.

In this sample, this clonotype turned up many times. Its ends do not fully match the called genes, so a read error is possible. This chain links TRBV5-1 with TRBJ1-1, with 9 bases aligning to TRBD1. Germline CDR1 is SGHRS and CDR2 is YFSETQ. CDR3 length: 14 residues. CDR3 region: CASRRDRVNTEAFF. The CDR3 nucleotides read TGTGCCAGCAGAAGGGACAGGGTGAACACTGAAGCTTTCTTT.

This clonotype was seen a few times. In nucleotides, the CDR3 is TGCAGTGCCGAGGAGCTCCCGACTACCCAGTACTTC. Translated, it gives CSAEELPTTQYF. The J gene is TRBJ2-5, the V gene TRBV20-1; no clear D. The germline gives CDR1 DFQATT, CDR2 SNEGSKA (reference sequence). Trimming stripped 6 bases from V and 8 bases from J, with 16 bases between. This CDR3 is 12 amino acids long.

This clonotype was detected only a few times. DNA for the CDR3: TGCAGTGCTAGGGACGCTGGGGGGCTCTACGAGCAGTACTTC. Residues: CSARDAGGLYEQYF. V is TRBV20-1 and J is TRBJ2-7; D possibly uses TRBD1 or TRBD2 (6 bases each). The germline V and J ends were trimmed by 3 bases and 3 bases, with 15 bases remaining between them. Germline CDR1 is DFQATT and CDR2 is SNEGSKA (reference sequence). The CDR3 has 14 residues.

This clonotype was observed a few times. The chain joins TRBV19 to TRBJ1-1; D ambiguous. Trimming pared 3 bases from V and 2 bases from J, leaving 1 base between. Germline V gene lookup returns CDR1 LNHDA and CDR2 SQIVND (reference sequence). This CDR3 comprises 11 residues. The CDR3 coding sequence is TGTGCCAGTAGTATCAACACTGAAGCTTTCTTT. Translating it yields CASSINTEAFF.